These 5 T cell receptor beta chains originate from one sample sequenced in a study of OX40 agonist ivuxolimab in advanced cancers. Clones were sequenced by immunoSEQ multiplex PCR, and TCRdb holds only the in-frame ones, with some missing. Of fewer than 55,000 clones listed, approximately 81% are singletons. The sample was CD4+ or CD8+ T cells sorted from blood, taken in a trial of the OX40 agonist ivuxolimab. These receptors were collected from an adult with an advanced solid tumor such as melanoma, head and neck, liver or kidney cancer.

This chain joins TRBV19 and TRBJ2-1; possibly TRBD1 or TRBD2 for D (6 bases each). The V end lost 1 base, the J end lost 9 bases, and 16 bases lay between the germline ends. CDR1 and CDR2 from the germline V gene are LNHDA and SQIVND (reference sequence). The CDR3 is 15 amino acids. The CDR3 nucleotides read TGTGCCAGTAGTATAGCCGGGGGCGAAGCGGGTGAGCAGTTCTTC. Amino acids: CASSIAGGEAGEQFF.

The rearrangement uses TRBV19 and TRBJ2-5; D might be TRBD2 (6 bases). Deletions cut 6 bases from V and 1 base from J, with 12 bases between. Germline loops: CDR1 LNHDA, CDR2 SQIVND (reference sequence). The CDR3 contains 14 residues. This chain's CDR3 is CASSGSGSQETQYF. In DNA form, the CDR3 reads TGTGCCAGTAGCGGTAGCGGCTCCCAAGAGACCCAGTACTTC. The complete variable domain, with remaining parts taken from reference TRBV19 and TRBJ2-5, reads DGGITQSPKYLFRKEGQNVTLSCEQNLNHDAMYWYRQDPGQGLRLIYYSQIVNDFQKGDIAEGYSVSREKKESFPLTVTSAQKNPTAFYLCASSGSGSQETQYFGPGTRLLVL.

As DNA, the CDR3 is TGCGCCAGCAGCCAAGAGTGGGTCAGTGAGGGGGCGGAGACCCAGTACTTC. Its protein is CASSQEWVSEGAETQYF. The chain couples TRBV4-3 to TRBJ2-5, with 7 positions matching TRBD1. The CDR3 spans 17 residues. The germline gives CDR1 LGHNA, CDR2 YSLEER. J was trimmed by 5 bases and V by 0 bases; bases with no gene match: 12.

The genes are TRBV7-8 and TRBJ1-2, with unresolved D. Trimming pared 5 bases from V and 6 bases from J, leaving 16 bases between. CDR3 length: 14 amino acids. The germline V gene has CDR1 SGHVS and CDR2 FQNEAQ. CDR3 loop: CASSQGSSVDGYTF. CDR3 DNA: TGTGCCAGCAGCCAAGGGAGCTCAGTCGATGGCTACACCTTC.

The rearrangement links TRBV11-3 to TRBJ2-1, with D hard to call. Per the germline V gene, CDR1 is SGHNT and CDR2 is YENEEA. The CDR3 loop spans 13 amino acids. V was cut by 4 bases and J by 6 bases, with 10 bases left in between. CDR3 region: CASSSGGPNEQFF. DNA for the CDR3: TGTGCCAGCAGCTCGGGCGGACCCAATGAGCAGTTCTTC.